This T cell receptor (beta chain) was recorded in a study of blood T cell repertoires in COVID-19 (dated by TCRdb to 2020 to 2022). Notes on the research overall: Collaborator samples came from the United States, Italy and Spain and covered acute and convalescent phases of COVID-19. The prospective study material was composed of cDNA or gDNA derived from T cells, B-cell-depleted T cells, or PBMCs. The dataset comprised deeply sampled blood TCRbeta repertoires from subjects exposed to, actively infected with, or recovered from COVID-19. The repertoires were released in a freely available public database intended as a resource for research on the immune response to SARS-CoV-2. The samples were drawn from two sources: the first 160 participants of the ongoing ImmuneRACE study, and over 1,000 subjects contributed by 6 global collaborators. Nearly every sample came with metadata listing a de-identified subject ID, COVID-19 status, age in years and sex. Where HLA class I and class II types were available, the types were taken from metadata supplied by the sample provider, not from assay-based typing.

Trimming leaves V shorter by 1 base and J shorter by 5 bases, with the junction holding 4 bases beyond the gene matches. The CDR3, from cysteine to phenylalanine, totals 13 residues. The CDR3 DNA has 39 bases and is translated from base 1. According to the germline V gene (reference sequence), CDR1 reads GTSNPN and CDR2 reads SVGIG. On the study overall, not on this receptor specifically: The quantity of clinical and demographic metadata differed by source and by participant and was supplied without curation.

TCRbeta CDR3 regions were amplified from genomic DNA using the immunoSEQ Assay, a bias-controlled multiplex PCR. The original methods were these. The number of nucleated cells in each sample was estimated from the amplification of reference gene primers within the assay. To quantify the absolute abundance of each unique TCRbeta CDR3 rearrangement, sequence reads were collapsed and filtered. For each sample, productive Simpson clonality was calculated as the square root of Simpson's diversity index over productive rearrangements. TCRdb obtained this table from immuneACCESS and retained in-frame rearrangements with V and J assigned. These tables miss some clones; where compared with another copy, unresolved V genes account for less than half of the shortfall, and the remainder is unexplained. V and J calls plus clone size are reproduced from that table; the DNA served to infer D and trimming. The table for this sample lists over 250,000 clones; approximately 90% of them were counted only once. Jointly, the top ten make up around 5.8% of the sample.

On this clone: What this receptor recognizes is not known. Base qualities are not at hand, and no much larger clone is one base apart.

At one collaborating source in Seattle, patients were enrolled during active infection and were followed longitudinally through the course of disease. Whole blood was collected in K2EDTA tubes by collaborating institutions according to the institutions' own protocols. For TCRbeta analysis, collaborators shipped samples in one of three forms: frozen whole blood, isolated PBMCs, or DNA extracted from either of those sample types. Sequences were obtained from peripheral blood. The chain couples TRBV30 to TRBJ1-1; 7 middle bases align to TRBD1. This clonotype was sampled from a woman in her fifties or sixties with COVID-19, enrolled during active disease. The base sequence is TGTGCCTGGAGTGCCCAGGGGGATACTGAAGCTTTCTTT. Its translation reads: CAWSAQGDTEAFF.